Presented here are 27 T cell receptor beta chains from one specimen sequenced in a study of early T cells in non-severe SARS-CoV-2 infection. TCRdb redid the calling of the 5' RACE reads with MiXCR, one entry per CDR3 protein. The sample lists fewer than 35,000 distinct CDR3 sequences, approximately 5% occurring once. Sequenced material: whole blood. Every receptor here comes from an adult who was a healthcare worker with PCR-confirmed SARS-CoV-2 infection or an uninfected control (not recorded which).

Within the sample, this clonotype is medium-sized. This chain links TRBV28 with TRBJ2-2; a possible D gene is TRBD1 (6 bases). The germline V gene encodes CDR1 MDHEN and CDR2 SYDVKM. V lost 3 bases to trimming and J lost 6 bases, with 14 bases between them. This CDR3 comprises 15 residues. CDR3 DNA sequence: TGTGCCAGCAGTTTTGAGGCAGGGGCACCCGGGGAGCTGTTTTTT. Amino acid sequence: CASSFEAGAPGELFF.

The sample holds many counts of this clonotype. The genes are TRBV10-3 and TRBJ2-1; TRBD1 aligns across 9 bases. Losses at the gene ends were 8 bases for V and 8 bases for J; bases not matched to a gene: 10. The CDR3 totals 14 residues. Germline V gene lookup returns CDR1 ENHRY and CDR2 SYGVKD. The CDR3 DNA reads TGTGCCATCTTTTCGGGGACAGGGTACGATGAGCAGTTCTTC. Translated: CAIFSGTGYDEQFF.

Only a few counts were recorded for this clonotype. The genes are TRBV20-1 and TRBJ1-6; TRBD1 might be the D (6 bases). The V gene lost 0 bases and the J gene lost 8 bases, with 14 bases spanning the gap. This CDR3 spans 15 amino acids. Germline CDR1 and CDR2: DFQATT and SNEGSKA (reference sequence). DNA of the CDR3: TGCAGTGCTAGAGAGGCGGGGGCGGTTTATTCACCCCTCCACTTT. It specifies CSAREAGAVYSPLHF.

This clonotype was seen repeatedly, ten times or more. The J gene is TRBJ2-1, the V gene TRBV4-1, with 11 bases aligning to TRBD1. Trimming at V came to 6 bases and at J to 9 bases, leaving 4 bases not matched to a gene. This CDR3 comprises 13 residues. Germline V gives CDR1 MGHRA, CDR2 YSYEKL. CDR3 amino acids: CASRRTGGREQFF. CDR3 sequence (DNA): TGCGCCAGCAGAAGGACAGGGGGCCGTGAGCAGTTCTTC.

In its sample, this clonotype was seen many times. The chain uses TRBV19 and TRBJ2-5, with D perhaps given as TRBD1 or TRBD2 (5 bases each). CDR1 and CDR2 (germline): LNHDA, SQIVND (reference sequence). The CDR3 has 13 residues. Trimming left V 5 bases short and J 3 bases short, with 10 bases between. CDR3 sequence (DNA): TGTGCCAGTAGTGACCGGGACGAAGAGACCCAGTACTTC. Its translation: CASSDRDEETQYF.

This clonotype was picked up a small number of times. The chain combines TRBV6-2 or TRBV6-3 with TRBJ2-7, with D unresolved. The V gene lost 9 bases and the J gene lost 1 base, with 10 bases spanning the gap. This CDR3 spans 12 amino acids. The germline V gene encodes CDR1 MNHEY and CDR2 SVGEGT. CDR3 amino acids: CASAGHSYEQYF. The CDR3 coding sequence is TGTGCCAGTGCCGGGCATTCCTACGAGCAGTACTTC.

This clonotype has more than one count but fewer than ten. This sequence joins TRBV6-1 and TRBJ1-2; D remains unclear. V lost 7 bases and J lost 7, with 10 bases in between. The CDR3 totals 11 residues. Germline CDR1 MNHNS, CDR2 SASEGT. CDR3 protein: CASMLRLGYTF. For the CDR3, the DNA is TGTGCCAGCATGTTAAGGCTTGGCTACACCTTC.

CDR3 in amino acids: CATSEAGTGHFF. DNA of the CDR3: TGTGCCACCAGTGAAGCCGGGACAGGGCATTTCTTC. The chain combines TRBV24-1 with TRBJ2-1; TRBD1 matches 9 bases. Trimming removed 4 bases from V and 16 bases from J; junction bases left unmatched: 7. The germline V gene encodes CDR1 KGHDR and CDR2 SFDVKD. This CDR3 is built from 12 residues.

This clonotype was counted ten times or more. The chain employs TRBV6-2 or TRBV6-3 and TRBJ2-7; 10 bases agree with TRBD2. From germline, CDR1 is MNHEY and CDR2 SVGEGT. V lost 5 bases to trimming and J lost 2 bases; unmatched junction nucleotides: 6. The CDR3 runs 15 residues. This CDR3 reads CASSPSSGGPYEQYF. The CDR3 DNA sequence: TGTGCCAGCAGTCCCTCTAGCGGGGGTCCCTACGAGCAGTACTTC.

This clonotype is labeled medium-sized. The genes are TRBV30 and TRBJ2-7; 7 positions match TRBD1. J was trimmed by 5 bases and V by 0 bases; bases with no gene match: 7. This CDR3 is 14 amino acids long. Germline V gene lookup returns CDR1 GTSNPN and CDR2 SVGIG (reference sequence). CDR3 DNA: TGTGCCTGGAGTGTCAAGGGGGCCGTTAACGAGCAGTACTTC. Translating gives CAWSVKGAVNEQYF.

This clonotype was detected many times. This sequence joins TRBV5-1 and TRBJ1-4; D remains ambiguous. The CDR3 consists of 16 residues. The germline CDR1 and CDR2 sequences are SGHRS and YFSETQ. The V and J ends lost 2 bases and 0 bases respectively, with 11 bases between them. The CDR3 DNA follows: TGCGCCAGCAGCTTAGGCCAGCCTGCAACTAATGAAAAACTGTTTTTT. Its translation is CASSLGQPATNEKLFF.

This clonotype was counted many times. The V and J genes are TRBV3-1 and TRBJ1-4; 9 bases agree with TRBD1. Per the germline V gene, CDR1 is LGHDT and CDR2 is YNNKEL (reference sequence). V lost 5 bases to trimming and J lost 5 bases; unmatched junction nucleotides: 9. The CDR3 has 16 amino acids. The CDR3: CASSSTGGAANEKLFF. The CDR3 DNA reads TGTGCCAGCAGCTCAACAGGGGGCGCCGCGAATGAAAAACTGTTTTTT.

This clonotype showed up many times. This chain uses TRBV10-2 with TRBJ1-3, with D maybe TRBD1 (6 bases). V was clipped by 3 bases and J by 2 bases, with 11 bases between them. Germline V gene sequence: CDR1 WSHSY, CDR2 SAAADI. The CDR3 covers 15 residues. CDR3: CASSEQGSPGNTIYF. The DNA for the CDR3 is TGCGCCAGCAGTGAACAGGGTTCGCCTGGAAACACCATATATTTT.

This clonotype was recorded at least ten times. The genes are TRBV19 and TRBJ2-1; D is undetermined. V shed 3 bases and J shed 3 bases, with 9 bases lying between them. There are 14 residues in the CDR3. Germline V gene lookup returns CDR1 LNHDA and CDR2 SQIVND (reference sequence). The CDR3 loop is CASSMGGDYNEQFF. CDR3 in DNA: TGTGCCAGTAGTATGGGCGGAGACTACAATGAGCAGTTCTTC.

This clonotype has at least ten counts. The rearrangement links TRBV30 to TRBJ2-7; the match to TRBD1 covers 11 bases. There are 14 residues in the CDR3. V dropped 1 base and J dropped 9; count of bases not matched to a gene: 8. Germline values: CDR1 GTSNPN, CDR2 SVGIG (reference sequence). CDR3 in DNA: TGTGCCTGGAGTGGGACAGGGGGCCAGAACGGGCAGTACTTC. Protein sequence: CAWSGTGGQNGQYF.

The chain combines TRBV6-6 with TRBJ2-5; D perhaps matches TRBD1 (5 bases). Germline CDR1 and CDR2: MNHNY and SVGAGI (reference sequence). V lost 2 bases and J 7 bases, leaving 14 bases between the germline ends. The CDR3 has 14 amino acids. The CDR3 protein is CASSYGAPNRTQYF. CDR3 in DNA: TGTGCCAGCAGTTACGGGGCGCCCAATCGGACCCAGTACTTC.

This clonotype came up a few times. The V call is TRBV20-1, the J call TRBJ2-7, with 13 bases lining up with TRBD2. Germline CDR1 DFQATT, CDR2 SNEGSKA (reference sequence). The CDR3 totals 14 residues. With 3 bases clipped from V and 7 bases from J, the junction kept 6 bases outside the gene matches. The CDR3 protein is CSARGLAGPLEQYF. The DNA for the CDR3 is TGCAGTGCTAGGGGACTAGCGGGGCCCCTGGAGCAGTACTTC.

Ten or more counts support this clonotype. DNA of the CDR3: TGTGCCAGCAGTTACTCGGGGGGCCCAGAGACCCAGTACTTC. It translates to CASSYSGGPETQYF. This chain joins TRBV6-6 and TRBJ2-5; TRBD1 or TRBD2 may be the D gene (6 bases each). The CDR3 runs 14 residues. The germline CDR1 and CDR2 sequences are MNHNY and SVGAGI (reference sequence). V lost 0 bases and J lost 4, with 9 bases in between.

Comment on this clonotype: A read error is possible here, since a much larger clone lies one base away. This rearrangement joins TRBV5-5 to TRBJ1-1; 8 bases match TRBD1. From germline, CDR1 is SGHKS and CDR2 YYEKEE (reference sequence). With V trimmed by 3 bases and J by 0 bases, 4 bases remained unmatched. This CDR3 comprises 15 residues. The CDR3 DNA is TGTGCCAGCAGCTACACGGGACAGGTGAACACTGAAGCTTTCTTT. The encoded protein is CASSYTGQVNTEAFF.

This clonotype showed up many times. The chain links TRBV20-1 to TRBJ1-4; tentative D call: TRBD1 (5 bases). The CDR3 has 15 amino acids. Looked up from germline, CDR1 is DFQATT and CDR2 is SNEGSKA (reference sequence). Trimming took 4 bases from V and 6 from J, leaving 18 bases between them. The CDR3 is CSANPGQVWDEKLFF. For the CDR3, the DNA is TGCAGTGCTAACCCAGGGCAGGTGTGGGATGAAAAACTGTTTTTT.

This clonotype has a handful of counts. J is TRBJ1-1 and V is TRBV11-2; D gene unclear. V was cut by 4 bases and J by 1 base, with 10 bases left in between. The CDR3 is 14 amino acids. CDR1 and CDR2 from the germline V gene are SGHAT and FQNNGV. The CDR3 here is CASSSSSRNTEAFF. Here the CDR3 DNA reads TGTGCCAGCAGCTCATCAAGTAGGAACACTGAAGCTTTCTTT.

This clonotype appeared many times. This sequence joins TRBV28 and TRBJ1-2; D gene ambiguous. Between the trimmed V and J ends, which lost 8 bases and 2 bases, there was a span of 9 bases. The CDR3 sequence is 12 residues long. Germline V gene lookup returns CDR1 MDHEN and CDR2 SYDVKM. CDR3 sequence: CASETENYGYTF. The CDR3 DNA is TGTGCCAGCGAGACCGAGAACTATGGCTACACCTTC.

This clonotype was picked up many times. This chain uses TRBV7-9 with TRBJ2-3; D not resolved. Germline V gene data show CDR1 as SEHNR and CDR2 as FQNEAQ (reference sequence). Trimming took 0 bases from V and 2 from J, leaving 9 bases between them. The CDR3 sequence is 15 residues long. CDR3 loop: CASSLAATYTDTQYF. Written as DNA, the CDR3 is TGTGCCAGCAGCTTAGCAGCGACCTACACAGATACGCAGTATTTT.

This clonotype was seen many times. The chain is built from TRBV7-8 and TRBJ2-1; 9 nucleotides align to TRBD1. The CDR3 contains 16 residues. Germline V CDR1 and CDR2: SGHVS, FQNEAQ. With V trimmed by 4 bases and J by 0 bases, 4 bases remained unmatched. The CDR3 DNA reads TGTGCCAGCAGCTCTGGGACAGGGATCTCCTACAATGAGCAGTTCTTC. Amino acid sequence: CASSSGTGISYNEQFF.

This clonotype has just a few counts. CDR3 sequence: CASSPTQWGGGAPSTDTQYF. The CDR3 DNA reads TGTGCCAGCAGCCCCACGCAATGGGGCGGGGGAGCTCCAAGCACAGATACGCAGTATTTT. J is TRBJ2-3 and V is TRBV4-2; TRBD2 matches at 7 bases. Germline CDR1 is LGHNA and CDR2 is YNFKEQ. The length of the CDR3 is 20 residues. The ends lost 4 bases at V and 0 bases at J; junction bases unmatched: 19.

V and J are TRBV29-1 and TRBJ1-2; no clear D gene. This CDR3 is built from 10 residues. Germline CDR1 reads SQVTM; CDR2 reads ANQGSEA. V was clipped by 7 bases and J by 13 bases, with 16 bases between them. The DNA for the CDR3 is TGCAGCGGCGGAGCCAGCGTCACCACCTTC. This gives the protein CSGGASVTTF.

The chain links TRBV6-5 to TRBJ2-1; 7 nucleotides match TRBD1. In germline, CDR1 is MNHEY, CDR2 SVGAGI. The CDR3 is made up of 16 amino acids. Trimming cost V 9 bases and J 2 bases; bases outside gene matches: 13. The CDR3 region has the DNA TGTGCCAGTAAGCCCGAAGGACAGGTTCCCTACAATGAGCAGTTCTTC. Residues: CASKPEGQVPYNEQFF.